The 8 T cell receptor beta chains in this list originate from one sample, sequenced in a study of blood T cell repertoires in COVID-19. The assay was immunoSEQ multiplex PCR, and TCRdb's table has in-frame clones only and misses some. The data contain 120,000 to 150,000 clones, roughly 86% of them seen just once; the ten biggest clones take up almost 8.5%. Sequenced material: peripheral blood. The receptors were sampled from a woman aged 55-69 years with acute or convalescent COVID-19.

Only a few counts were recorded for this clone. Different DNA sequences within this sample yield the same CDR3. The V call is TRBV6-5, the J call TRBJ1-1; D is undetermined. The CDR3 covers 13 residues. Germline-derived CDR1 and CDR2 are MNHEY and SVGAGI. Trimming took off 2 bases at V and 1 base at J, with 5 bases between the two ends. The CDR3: CASSYGRNTEAFF. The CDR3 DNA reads TGTGCCAGCAGTTACGGCAGGAACACTGAAGCTTTCTTT.

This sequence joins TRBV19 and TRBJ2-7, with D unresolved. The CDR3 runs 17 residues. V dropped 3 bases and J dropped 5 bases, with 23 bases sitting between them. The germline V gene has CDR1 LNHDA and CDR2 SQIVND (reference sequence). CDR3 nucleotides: TGTGCCAGTAGTATGGAGATTAGTCGCCTGCTTGCTAACGAGCAGTACTTC. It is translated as CASSMEISRLLANEQYF. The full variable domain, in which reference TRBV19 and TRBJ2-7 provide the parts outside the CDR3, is DGGITQSPKYLFRKEGQNVTLSCEQNLNHDAMYWYRQDPGQGLRLIYYSQIVNDFQKGDIAEGYSVSREKKESFPLTVTSAQKNPTAFYLCASSMEISRLLANEQYFGPGTRLTVT.

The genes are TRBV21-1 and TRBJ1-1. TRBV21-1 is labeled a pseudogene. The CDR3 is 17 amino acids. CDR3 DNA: TGTGCCAGCAGCACCAAAGTCGATCGGGGGGGGAACACTGAAGCTTTCTTT. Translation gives CASSTKVDRGGNTEAFF.

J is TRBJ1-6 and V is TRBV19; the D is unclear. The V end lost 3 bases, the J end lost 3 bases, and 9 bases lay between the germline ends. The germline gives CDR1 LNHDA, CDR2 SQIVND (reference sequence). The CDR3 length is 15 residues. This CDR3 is CASSIVTDYNSPLHF. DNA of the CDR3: TGTGCCAGTAGTATTGTTACAGACTATAATTCACCCCTCCACTTT.

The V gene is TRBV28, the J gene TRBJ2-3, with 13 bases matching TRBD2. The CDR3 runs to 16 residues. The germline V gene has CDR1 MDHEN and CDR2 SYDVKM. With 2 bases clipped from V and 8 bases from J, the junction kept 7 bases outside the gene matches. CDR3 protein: CASSLKGLAGWSTQYF. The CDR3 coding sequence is TGTGCCAGCAGTTTAAAGGGACTAGCGGGGTGGAGTACGCAGTATTTT.

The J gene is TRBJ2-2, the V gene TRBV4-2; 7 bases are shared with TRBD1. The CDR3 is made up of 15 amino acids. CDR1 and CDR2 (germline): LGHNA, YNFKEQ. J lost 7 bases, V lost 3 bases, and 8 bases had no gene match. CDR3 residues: CASSHDRDGYGELFF. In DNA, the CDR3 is TGTGCCAGCAGCCATGACAGGGACGGTTACGGGGAGCTGTTTTTT.

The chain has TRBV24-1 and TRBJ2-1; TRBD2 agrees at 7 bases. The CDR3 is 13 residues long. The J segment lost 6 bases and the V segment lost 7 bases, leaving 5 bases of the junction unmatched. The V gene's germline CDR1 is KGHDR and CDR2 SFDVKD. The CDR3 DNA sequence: TGTGCCACCAGCCCCTGGGGGGGCAATGAGCAGTTCTTC. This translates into CATSPWGGNEQFF.

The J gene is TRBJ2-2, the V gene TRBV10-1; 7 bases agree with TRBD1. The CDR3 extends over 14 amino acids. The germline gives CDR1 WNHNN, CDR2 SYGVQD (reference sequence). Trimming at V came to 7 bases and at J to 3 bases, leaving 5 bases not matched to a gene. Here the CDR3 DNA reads TGCGCCAGCAACGACAGGGCGGACACCGGGGAGCTGTTTTTT. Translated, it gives CASNDRADTGELFF.